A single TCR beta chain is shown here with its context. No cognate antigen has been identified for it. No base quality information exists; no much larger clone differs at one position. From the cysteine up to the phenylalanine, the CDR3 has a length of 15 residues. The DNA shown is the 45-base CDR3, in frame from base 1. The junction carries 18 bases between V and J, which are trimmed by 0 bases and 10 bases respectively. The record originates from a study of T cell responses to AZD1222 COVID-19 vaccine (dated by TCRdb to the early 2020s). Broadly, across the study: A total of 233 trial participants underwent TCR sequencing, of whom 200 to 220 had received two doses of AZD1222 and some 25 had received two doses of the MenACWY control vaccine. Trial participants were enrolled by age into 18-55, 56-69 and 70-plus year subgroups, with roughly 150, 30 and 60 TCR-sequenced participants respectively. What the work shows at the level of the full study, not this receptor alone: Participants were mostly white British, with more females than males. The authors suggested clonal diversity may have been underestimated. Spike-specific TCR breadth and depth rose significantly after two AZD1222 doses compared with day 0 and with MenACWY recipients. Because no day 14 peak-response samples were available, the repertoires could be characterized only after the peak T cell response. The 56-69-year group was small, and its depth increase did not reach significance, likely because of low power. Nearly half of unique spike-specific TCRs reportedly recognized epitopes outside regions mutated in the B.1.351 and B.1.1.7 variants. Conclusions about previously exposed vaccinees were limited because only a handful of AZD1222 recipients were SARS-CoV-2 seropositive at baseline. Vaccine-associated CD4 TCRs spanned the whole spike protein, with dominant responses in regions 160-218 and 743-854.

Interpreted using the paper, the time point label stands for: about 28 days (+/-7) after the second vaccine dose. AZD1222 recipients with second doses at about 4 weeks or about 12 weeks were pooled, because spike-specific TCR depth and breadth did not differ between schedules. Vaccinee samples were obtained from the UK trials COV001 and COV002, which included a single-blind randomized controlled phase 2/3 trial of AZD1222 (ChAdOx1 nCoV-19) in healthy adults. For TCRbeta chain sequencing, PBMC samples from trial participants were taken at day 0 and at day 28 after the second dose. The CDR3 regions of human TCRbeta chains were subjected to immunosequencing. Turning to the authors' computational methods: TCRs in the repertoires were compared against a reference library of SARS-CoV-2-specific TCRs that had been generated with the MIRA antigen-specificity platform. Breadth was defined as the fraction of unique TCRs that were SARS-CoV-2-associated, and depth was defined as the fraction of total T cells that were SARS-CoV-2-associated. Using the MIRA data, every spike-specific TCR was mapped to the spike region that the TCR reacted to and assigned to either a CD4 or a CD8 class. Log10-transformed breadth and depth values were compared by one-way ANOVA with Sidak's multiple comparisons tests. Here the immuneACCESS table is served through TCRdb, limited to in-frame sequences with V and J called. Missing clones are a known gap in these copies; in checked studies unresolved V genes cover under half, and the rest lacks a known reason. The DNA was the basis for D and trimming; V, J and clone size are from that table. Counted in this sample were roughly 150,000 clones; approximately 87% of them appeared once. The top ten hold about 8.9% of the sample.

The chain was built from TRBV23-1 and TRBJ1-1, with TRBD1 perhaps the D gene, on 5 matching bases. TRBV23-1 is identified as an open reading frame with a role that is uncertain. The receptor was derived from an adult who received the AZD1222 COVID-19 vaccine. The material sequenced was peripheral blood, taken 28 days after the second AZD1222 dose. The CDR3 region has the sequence CASSQSYPGPGVAFF. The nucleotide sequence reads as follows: TGCGCCAGCAGTCAATCGTATCCGGGACCTGGGGTAGCTTTCTTT.